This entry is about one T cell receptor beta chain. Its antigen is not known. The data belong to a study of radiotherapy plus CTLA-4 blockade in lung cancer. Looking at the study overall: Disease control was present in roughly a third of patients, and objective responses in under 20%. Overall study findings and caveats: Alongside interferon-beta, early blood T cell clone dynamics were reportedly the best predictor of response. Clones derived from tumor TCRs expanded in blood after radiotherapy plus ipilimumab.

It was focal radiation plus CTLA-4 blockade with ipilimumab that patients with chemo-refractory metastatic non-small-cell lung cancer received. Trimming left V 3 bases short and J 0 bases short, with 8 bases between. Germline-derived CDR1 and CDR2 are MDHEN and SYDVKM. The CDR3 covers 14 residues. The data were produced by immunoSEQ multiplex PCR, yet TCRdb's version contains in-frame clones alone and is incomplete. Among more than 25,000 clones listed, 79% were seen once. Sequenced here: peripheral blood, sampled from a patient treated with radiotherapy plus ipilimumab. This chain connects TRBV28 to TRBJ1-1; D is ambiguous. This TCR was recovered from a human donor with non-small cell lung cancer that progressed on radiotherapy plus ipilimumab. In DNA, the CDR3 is TGTGCCAGCAGTTTCAGAGAGATGAACACTGAAGCTTTCTTT. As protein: CASSFREMNTEAFF.